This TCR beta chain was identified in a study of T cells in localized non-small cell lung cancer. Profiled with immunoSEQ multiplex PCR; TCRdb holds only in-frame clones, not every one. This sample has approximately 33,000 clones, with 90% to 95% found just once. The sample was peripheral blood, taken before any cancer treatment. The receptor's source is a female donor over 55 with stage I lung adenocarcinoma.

CDR3 DNA sequence: TGTGCCAGTAGTATCCCAGGGAAGGACACTGAAGCTTTCTTT. Protein sequence: CASSIPGKDTEAFF. The chain joins TRBV19 to TRBJ1-1; D may be TRBD1 (5 bases). CDR1 is LNHDA and CDR2 is SQIVND in the germline V gene (reference sequence). With 3 bases removed from V and 3 bases from J, the gap between germline ends came to 11 bases. The CDR3 runs to 14 residues.